A single sample is the source of the 24 T cell receptor beta chains below, sequenced in a study of graft-versus-host responses after intestinal transplantation. The repertoire was sequenced with immunoSEQ multiplex PCR; TCRdb's copy has only in-frame clones and lacks some. The table has about 40,000 clones, 95% seen once. Their recognized antigens are unknown. The specimen was unstimulated CD8+ T cells sorted from spleen or lymph node cells, collected before transplant. All receptors come from a human donor who was the organ donor for an intestinal transplant.

The CDR3 region is CSVPGRSGSEQFF. CDR3 coding DNA: TGCAGCGTACCGGGACGTTCAGGTAGTGAGCAGTTCTTC. The chain joins TRBV29-1 to TRBJ2-1; D may correspond to TRBD1 or TRBD2 (5 bases each). Germline-derived CDR1 and CDR2 are SQVTM and ANQGSEA. The V end lost 6 bases, the J end lost 9 bases, and 18 bases lay between the germline ends. The CDR3 consists of 13 residues.

DNA for the CDR3: TGTGCCAGCAGCTGGCCTGGCAGGGGAGAAACCTACGAGCAGTACTTC. Amino acid sequence: CASSWPGRGETYEQYF. The rearrangement joins TRBV11-1 to TRBJ2-7; TRBD1 might be the D (6 bases). The V and J ends lost 4 bases and 2 bases respectively, with 18 bases between them. CDR1 and CDR2 from the germline V gene are SGHAT and FQDESV (reference sequence). The length of the CDR3 is 16 residues.

J is TRBJ2-7 and V is TRBV9, with 10 bases that match TRBD2. V dropped 3 bases and J dropped 0; count of bases not matched to a gene: 6. The CDR3 is 16 amino acids. Per the germline V gene, CDR1 is SGDLS and CDR2 is YYNGEE. The CDR3 protein is CASSEDSGGTSYEQYF. For the CDR3, the DNA is TGTGCCAGCAGCGAGGATAGCGGGGGGACCTCCTACGAGCAGTACTTC. Full variable domain (outside the CDR3, taken from reference TRBV9 and TRBJ2-7): DSGVTQTPKHLITATGQRVTLRCSPRSGDLSVYWYQQSLDQGLQFLIQYYNGEERAKGNILERFSAQQFPDLHSELNLSSLELGDSALYFCASSEDSGGTSYEQYFGPGTRLTVT.

This chain uses TRBV6-5 with TRBJ2-5; D gene unclear. CDR1 MNHEY and CDR2 SVGAGI come from the germline V gene. This CDR3 is built from 11 residues. V gave up 3 bases and J gave up 5 bases, with 4 bases separating them. CDR3 protein: CASSYGETQYF. The CDR3 DNA sequence: TGTGCCAGCAGTTATGGGGAGACCCAGTACTTC.

In this sample, this clone turned up once. This sample also contains other DNA sequences that code for the same CDR3. The chain recombines TRBV27 with TRBJ2-7; tentative D call: TRBD1 (6 bases). The V gene's germline CDR1 is MNHEY and CDR2 SMNVEV (reference sequence). Trimming removed 6 bases at V and 0 bases at J, with 9 bases between. The CDR3 covers 13 residues. CDR3 loop: CASSLTGSYEQYF. In DNA, the CDR3 is TGTGCCAGCAGCTTGACAGGCTCCTACGAGCAGTACTTC.

J is TRBJ2-1 and V is TRBV4-3, with D unresolved. The CDR3 is made up of 14 amino acids. V dropped 0 bases and J dropped 7 bases, with 10 bases sitting between them. The germline V gene encodes CDR1 LGHNA and CDR2 YSLEER. CDR3 nucleotide sequence: TGCGCCAGCAGCCAAGAGGTGGGTTGGAATGAGCAGTTCTTC. Translated: CASSQEVGWNEQFF.

For this clone: One end of the junction does not line up with germline, which may come from a read error. This same CDR3 is encoded by further DNA sequences in the sample. The chain carries TRBV4-3 and TRBJ2-3; tentatively, D is TRBD1 or TRBD2 (6 bases each). Germline values: CDR1 LGHNA, CDR2 YSLEER. The CDR3 runs 16 residues. In DNA form, the CDR3 reads TGCGCCAGCAGCCAAGATAACGGGGGCCTCACAGATACGCAATATTTT. Amino acids: CASSQDNGGLTDTQYF.

This clone has only a few counts. This CDR3 is also generated by other DNA sequences in the sample. The rearrangement joins TRBV27 to TRBJ1-6; D not certain. V was trimmed by 0 bases and J by 7 bases, leaving 4 bases between them. Germline CDR1 MNHEY, CDR2 SMNVEV (reference sequence). This CDR3 is 13 amino acids long. The CDR3 reads CASSLSTNSPLHF. CDR3 DNA: TGTGCCAGCAGTTTATCCACGAATTCACCCCTCCACTTT.

The CDR3 nucleotides read TGCGCCAGCAGCCAAGACAGGGCGGGCACTGAAGCTTTCTTT. As protein: CASSQDRAGTEAFF. The chain joins TRBV4-1 to TRBJ1-1, with D maybe TRBD1 (5 bases). V dropped 0 bases and J dropped 4 bases, with 9 bases sitting between them. Germline V gene sequence: CDR1 MGHRA, CDR2 YSYEKL. The length of the CDR3 is 14 residues.

J is TRBJ2-3 and V is TRBV7-3; 9 nucleotides align to TRBD2. Trimming took 6 bases from V and 3 from J; bases not matched to a gene: 10. Germline-derived CDR1 and CDR2 are SGHTA and FQGTGA. This CDR3 region has 16 residues. CDR3 loop: CASSLVAGVVTDTQYF. CDR3 nucleotide sequence: TGTGCCAGCAGTCTCGTAGCGGGGGTAGTTACAGATACGCAGTATTTT.

The chain joins TRBV9 to TRBJ2-7, with D tentatively TRBD1 or TRBD2 (5 bases each). Trimming removed 5 bases at V and 1 base at J, with 10 bases between. The CDR3 loop spans 13 amino acids. Germline V CDR1 and CDR2: SGDLS, YYNGEE. The chain's CDR3 is CASSGDDSYEQYF. The CDR3 DNA sequence: TGTGCCAGCAGTGGGGACGATTCCTACGAGCAGTACTTC.

In DNA form, the CDR3 reads TGTGCCAGCGAGTCAGTCGGGAATGGCTACACCTTC. Protein: CASESVGNGYTF. The chain is built from TRBV6-1 and TRBJ1-2, with unresolved D. The ends were cut back, 8 bases at V and 6 bases at J, with 13 bases in the middle. CDR3 size: 12 residues. Germline lookup yields CDR1 MNHNS and CDR2 SASEGT.

The J gene is TRBJ2-2, the V gene TRBV7-9; D unresolved. V lost 3 bases and J 5 bases, leaving 7 bases between the germline ends. Germline CDR1 SEHNR, CDR2 FQNEAQ (reference sequence). The CDR3 runs 13 residues. The CDR3: CASSFPGTGELFF. The CDR3 region has the DNA TGTGCCAGCAGCTTCCCCGGTACCGGGGAGCTGTTTTTT.

V and J are TRBV19 and TRBJ2-7; perhaps D is TRBD1 or TRBD2 (5 bases each). In germline, CDR1 is LNHDA, CDR2 SQIVND (reference sequence). The CDR3 is 13 amino acids. V shed 1 base and J shed 3 bases, with 7 bases lying between them. The CDR3 region is CASSIVGGYEQYF. The CDR3 coding sequence is TGTGCCAGTAGTATAGTTGGGGGCTACGAGCAGTACTTC.

The chain is built from TRBV5-6 and TRBJ2-2, with a tentative D call TRBD1 (5 bases). Germline CDR1 is SGHDT and CDR2 is YYEEEE. The V and J ends lost 4 bases and 3 bases respectively, with 13 bases between them. The CDR3 extends over 15 amino acids. The CDR3 DNA is TGTGCCAGCAGCCCGACAGAATCCTACACCGGGGAGCTGTTTTTT. Its translation: CASSPTESYTGELFF.

J is TRBJ1-2 and V is TRBV2, with D possibly being TRBD1 (5 bases). The CDR3 runs 14 residues. Trimming shortened V by 3 bases and J by 2 bases, and 10 bases separated the two germline ends. Germline V gene sequence: CDR1 SNHLY, CDR2 FYNNEI. In DNA, the CDR3 is TGTGCCAGCAGTGATCCGGCAGGGAACTATGGCTACACCTTC. Amino acids: CASSDPAGNYGYTF.

This chain uses TRBV5-6 with TRBJ2-7, with D perhaps TRBD1 (5 bases). Deletions cut 0 bases from V and 4 bases from J, with 8 bases between. Germline-derived CDR1 and CDR2 are SGHDT and YYEEEE. This CDR3 region has 13 residues. Written as DNA, the CDR3 is TGTGCCAGCAGCTTGGGGGGCTGGTACGAGCAGTACTTC. Protein sequence: CASSLGGWYEQYF.

This chain connects TRBV2 to TRBJ1-2; D remains ambiguous. The CDR3 runs 14 residues. V gave up 5 bases and J gave up 1 base, with 11 bases separating them. CDR1 is SNHLY, CDR2 FYNNEI, per germline. The CDR3 spells CASSPRPDNYGYTF. In DNA form, the CDR3 reads TGTGCCAGCAGTCCCAGGCCGGATAACTATGGCTACACCTTC.

V usage is TRBV4-3 and J usage is TRBJ2-1; TRBD2 is a possible D gene (6 bases). Trimming removed 3 bases from V and 4 bases from J, with 22 bases in between. Germline V gene lookup returns CDR1 LGHNA and CDR2 YSLEER. The CDR3 is 18 residues long. CDR3 loop: CASSHALGGDRVYNEQFF. The CDR3 DNA sequence: TGCGCCAGCAGCCACGCCCTCGGAGGGGACCGAGTATACAATGAGCAGTTCTTC.

The V gene is TRBV7-9, the J gene TRBJ2-4; TRBD2 is a possible D gene (5 bases). V lost 1 base, J lost 3 bases, and 13 bases lay in between. This CDR3 comprises 16 residues. Germline V gene data show CDR1 as SEHNR and CDR2 as FQNEAQ (reference sequence). The CDR3 DNA is TGTGCCAGCAGCTTAGTTCGGGGATCGGGCAAAAACATTCAGTACTTC. This gives the protein CASSLVRGSGKNIQYF.

The chain has TRBV13 and TRBJ2-5, with a possible D match to TRBD2 (5 bases). The CDR3 has 14 amino acids. Per the germline V gene, CDR1 is PRHDT and CDR2 is FYEKMQ (reference sequence). Trimming cost V 6 bases and J 3 bases, with 14 bases left between them. The CDR3 nucleotides read TGTGCCAGCAGTCCCGGACTGGCTGAAGAGACCCAGTACTTC. Translating it yields CASSPGLAEETQYF.

The chain combines TRBV4-2 with TRBJ2-7; 8 positions match TRBD2. The length of the CDR3 is 14 residues. J was trimmed by 3 bases and V by 4 bases; bases with no gene match: 5. Germline values: CDR1 LGHNA, CDR2 YNFKEQ. CDR3 loop: CASSLGTRFYEQYF. CDR3 nucleotide sequence: TGTGCCAGCAGCCTCGGGACTAGGTTCTACGAGCAGTACTTC.

This rearrangement joins TRBV7-7 to TRBJ2-1; 8 nucleotides match TRBD2. CDR1 SSHAT and CDR2 FNYEAQ come from the germline V gene (reference sequence). This CDR3 has 13 amino acids. As DNA, the CDR3 is TGTGCTAGCCAGGACTCGGGGGGGTTAGAGCAGTTCTTC. Translation: CASQDSGGLEQFF.

The chain carries TRBV19 and TRBJ1-5; D is unclear. Germline assignment: CDR1 LNHDA and CDR2 SQIVND (reference sequence). V was pared by 6 bases and J by 1 base, with 10 bases between. The CDR3 length is 14 residues. The CDR3 DNA follows: TGTGCCAGTAGATGGGTACAGAGCAATCAGCCCCAGCATTTT. It specifies CASRWVQSNQPQHF.